This is a list of T cell receptor beta chains from one sample in a study of CD8+ T cells in alopecia areata. Data came from immunoSEQ multiplex PCR; TCRdb stores just in-frame clones and leaves some out. The sample lists approximately 100,000 clones, under 45% seen once, with 0.79% in the top ten. The sample taken for sequencing was CD4+ T cells sorted from blood. The receptors here all came from a human donor with alopecia areata. Both conserved end residues are part of each CDR3. A D gene is named only where the DNA matches it firmly. Clone size appears in some rows only: once, few, many, or a class for an expanded clone.

J,D,V,size,CDR3,DNA
TRBJ2-1,-,TRBV4-3,few,CASSRRGEDEQFF,TGCGCCAGCAGCCGCAGGGGAGAAGATGAGCAGTTCTTC
TRBJ2-2,TRBD1,TRBV23-1,few,CASSQPGTDTGELFF,TGCGCCAGCAGTCAACCGGGGACAGACACCGGGGAGCTGTTTTTT
TRBJ2-3,-,TRBV29-1,-,CSVELSGGTDTQYF,TGCAGCGTTGAACTTTCGGGTGGGACGGATACGCAGTATTTT
TRBJ1-1,-,TRBV29-1,-,CSSSGEGSSTEAFF,TGCAGCTCCTCTGGGGAGGGTTCGAGCACTGAAGCTTTCTTT
TRBJ1-2,-,TRBV2,-,CASSSDRRHNYGYTF,TGTGCCAGCAGTTCCGACAGGAGACACAACTATGGCTACACCTTC
TRBJ2-2,-,TRBV7-2,-,CASSLWAGAGELFF,TGTGCCAGCAGCTTATGGGCAGGCGCCGGGGAGCTGTTTTTT
TRBJ2-1,-,TRBV19,few,CASSIVDNEQFF,TGTGCCAGTAGTATAGTTGACAATGAGCAGTTCTTC
TRBJ2-4,-,TRBV29-1,-,CSYVGDLAKNIQYF,TGCAGCTACGTCGGGGATTTAGCCAAAAACATTCAGTACTTC
TRBJ2-5,-,TRBV30,-,CAWRNGRGEETQYF,TGTGCCTGGAGGAATGGAAGGGGGGAAGAGACCCAGTACTTC
TRBJ2-1,-,TRBV29-1,-,CSVEDRTRATHNEQFF,TGCAGCGTTGAAGATCGGACGCGGGCGACTCACAATGAGCAGTTCTTC
TRBJ1-2,TRBD1,TRBV18,-,CASSPGGQGSGYTF,TGTGCCAGCTCACCGGGAGGACAGGGGAGCGGCTACACCTTC
TRBJ1-3,TRBD1,TRBV28,-,CASSLGGQGGGNTIYF,TGTGCCAGCAGTTTAGGGGGACAGGGTGGTGGAAACACCATATATTTT
TRBJ1-6,-,TRBV29-1,-,CSFVSPLHF,TGCAGCTTCGTCTCACCCCTCCACTTT
TRBJ2-5,TRBD1,TRBV29-1,-,CSVPSTGTGWKTQYF,TGCAGCGTTCCCAGTACCGGGACAGGGTGGAAGACCCAGTACTTC
TRBJ2-7,-,TRBV28,-,CASRGIHEQYF,TGTGCCAGCAGGGGGATCCACGAGCAGTACTTC
TRBJ2-7,-,TRBV7-2,few,CASSRGQGGTYEQYF,TGTGCCAGCAGCCGCGGACAGGGAGGGACCTACGAGCAGTACTTC
TRBJ1-6,-,TRBV7-6,once,CASSAANSPLHF,TGTGCCAGCAGCGCAGCAAATTCACCCCTCCACTTT
TRBJ2-3,TRBD2,TRBV7-6,-,CASSSSTSGGDTQYF,TGTGCCAGCAGCTCCTCGACTAGCGGAGGAGATACGCAGTATTTT
TRBJ2-5,-,TRBV30,-,CAWTNQETQYF,TGTGCCTGGACTAATCAAGAGACCCAGTACTTC
TRBJ2-7,-,TRBV28,-,CASSLLADEQYF,TGTGCCAGCAGTTTACTGGCAGACGAGCAGTACTTC
TRBJ2-5,TRBD2,TRBV29-1,-,CSGGLGLAGGGETQYF,TGCAGCGGAGGTCTGGGACTAGCGGGAGGAGGAGAGACCCAGTACTTC
TRBJ2-5,-,TRBV10-3,-,CAIRDYGETQYF,TGTGCCATCAGGGACTACGGGGAGACCCAGTACTTC
TRBJ1-1,-,TRBV30,-,CAWSQGWTEAFF,TGTGCCTGGAGCCAAGGATGGACTGAAGCTTTCTTT
TRBJ2-5,TRBD1,TRBV27,-,CARHRGRAGETQYF,TGTGCCAGACACAGGGGAAGGGCAGGCGAGACCCAGTACTTC